These T cell receptor beta chains were read from a single sample in a study of persistence of HIV-infected CD4 T cells. This table comes from immunoSEQ multiplex PCR, and its TCRdb copy is limited to in-frame clones, with some not included. The sample carries approximately 65,000 clones, about 77% recorded once. These TCRs are of unknown antigen specificity. This material consisted of CD4+ T cells sorted from PBMCs after approximately 19-hour stimulation, taken from a patient who received antiretroviral therapy. The source of these receptors is an adult man with HIV who was CMV-seropositive. Each CDR3 is given with its conserved first and last residue. The D gene is left open where the match is weak. Size is omitted from some rows. Given values are once, few, many or a class for expanded clones.

V gene	clone size	J gene	CDR3 length	D gene	CDR3 protein	CDR3 DNA
TRBV9	-	TRBJ2-3	18	-	CASSAREGRQGSTDTQYF	TGTGCCAGCAGCGCGAGAGAGGGGAGGCAGGGAAGCACAGATACGCAGTATTTT
TRBV9	few	TRBJ1-1	13	-	CASSVAPSTEAFF	TGTGCCAGCAGCGTAGCCCCGTCCACTGAAGCTTTCTTT
TRBV10-2	-	TRBJ1-5	13	TRBD1	CASSVQGLQPQHF	TGCGCCAGCAGTGTACAGGGGCTTCAGCCCCAGCATTTT
TRBV7-8	-	TRBJ1-2	13	-	CASSLVQGSSYTF	TGTGCCAGCAGCTTAGTCCAGGGGAGTAGCTACACCTTC
TRBV5-1	-	TRBJ2-6	14	-	CASSTYSGANVLTF	TGCGCCAGCAGCACCTATTCTGGGGCCAACGTCCTGACTTTC
TRBV9	-	TRBJ1-1	15	-	CASSPQGGGRTEAFF	TGTGCCAGCAGCCCCCAAGGAGGGGGTCGCACTGAAGCTTTCTTT
TRBV7-8	-	TRBJ2-1	12	-	CASSFTRNEQFF	TGTGCCAGCAGCTTTACACGGAATGAGCAGTTCTTC
TRBV2	-	TRBJ2-7	15	TRBD1	CASSAGQGGLNEQYF	TGTGCCAGCAGTGCCGGACAGGGCGGCCTTAACGAGCAGTACTTC
TRBV28	-	TRBJ1-4	16	-	CASSSPSTPRSEKLFF	TGTGCCAGCAGTTCCCCTTCGACTCCGCGGAGTGAAAAACTGTTTTTT
TRBV7-2	-	TRBJ1-5	13	-	CASSSTGIQPQHF	TGTGCCAGCAGCTCGACAGGAATACAGCCCCAGCATTTT
TRBV7-2	few	TRBJ2-3	17	-	CASSASIGRGATDTQYF	TGTGCCAGCAGCGCATCCATTGGGCGGGGAGCCACAGATACGCAGTATTTT
TRBV7-3	-	TRBJ2-1	15	-	CASSLRLNPYNEQFF	TGTGCCAGCAGCTTACGGCTTAACCCCTACAATGAGCAGTTCTTC
TRBV18	-	TRBJ2-1	16	-	CASSPPTGVYGNEQFF	TGTGCCAGCTCACCACCGACCGGGGTTTACGGCAATGAGCAGTTCTTC